A single T cell receptor (beta chain) is shown here with its context. Only a few counts were recorded for this clonotype. No antigen is known for it. No qualities accompany the bases; no much larger clone lies one base away. This record belongs to a study of T cells of healthy individuals (dated by TCRdb to the late 2010s). Library preparation employed 5' RACE. The sequencer listed for this sample is Illumina MiSeq. The public reads were quality trimmed at Q25 with fastp and then assembled into clones with MiXCR by TCRdb, keeping productive beta chains. Merged by CDR3 protein, the rows form single entries marked with the most common genes and DNA. Here the sample has tens of thousands of distinct CDR3 sequences; 15% to 20% occur a single time. The ten largest clones represent around 5.1% of the sample. The source of this sequence is a human donor in good health.

In nucleotides, the sequence is TGTGCCAGCAGCCCCCGGGCAATCAACATTCAGTACTTC. This is translated as CASSPRAINIQYF. The receptor chain draws on TRBV12-3 or TRBV12-4 and TRBJ2-4, with no reliable assignment of the D segment. Spanning cysteine to phenylalanine, the CDR3 consists of 13 amino acids. Left in the record is the CDR3 DNA by itself, 39 bases read in frame from the first base. Trimming costs V 6 bases and J 7 bases, and their ends lie 13 bases apart.